This T cell receptor (beta chain) stems from a study of blood T cell repertoires in COVID-19. Study as a whole: COVID-19 samples collected from the United States, Italy and Spain covered acute and convalescent phases. PBMCs, B-cell-depleted T cells, or T cells provided the cDNA or gDNA that made up the material.

This CDR3 comprises 15 residues. Looked up from germline, CDR1 is MNHEY and CDR2 is SVGAGI. Trimming cost V 6 bases and J 5 bases; bases outside gene matches: 10. Original processing notes: Nucleated cell counts were estimated from reference gene primer amplification. TCRdb keeps only in-frame clones here, not all; method: immunoSEQ multiplex PCR. That table is the source of V, J and clone size, and D and trimming were worked out from the DNA. The sample comprises some 200,000 clones, around 87% of which are singletons, and approximately 12% rests with the top ten. A Seattle source enrolled patients during active infection and followed them longitudinally.

Sequenced: peripheral blood. This chain connects TRBV6-5 to TRBJ2-7; 10 bases agree with TRBD1. This clonotype was sampled from a woman in her 70s with COVID-19, enrolled during active disease. CDR3 amino acids: CASRRFGTGVNEQYF. DNA of the CDR3: TGTGCCAGCAGGAGATTTGGGACAGGGGTAAACGAGCAGTACTTC.